This T cell receptor (beta chain) is from a study of cytomegalovirus exposure and HLA in healthy donors. Study in general: In an early release, HLA-typed donors contributed about 79 million unique TCR sequences.

Worth noting for this clone: Its antigen remains unidentified.

CDR1 is SEHNR, CDR2 FQNEAQ, per germline (reference sequence). This CDR3 comprises 14 residues. Trimming removed 5 bases from V and 2 bases from J, with 11 bases in between. In the PCR, 60 Vbeta and 13 Jbeta primers were used. Repertoires were generated with immunoSEQ multiplex PCR, while TCRdb's copy carries only in-frame clones and drops some. The repertoire includes around 50,000 clones, less than 75% of them detected once, and 22% sits in the top ten. Overall study results and limits: Many donors shared some public TCRs, even though most TCR sequences were rare. A missense variant in DCLRE1C was later tied to TCR beta V- and J-gene trimming.

Sequenced: PBMCs. The chain uses TRBV7-9 and TRBJ2-3; D ambiguous. The TCR comes from a woman in her forties or fifties in good health and CMV-seropositive. CDR3 sequence reads: CASSLIDFTDTQYF. The CDR3 DNA sequence: TGTGCCAGCAGCCTAATTGACTTCACAGATACGCAGTATTTT.